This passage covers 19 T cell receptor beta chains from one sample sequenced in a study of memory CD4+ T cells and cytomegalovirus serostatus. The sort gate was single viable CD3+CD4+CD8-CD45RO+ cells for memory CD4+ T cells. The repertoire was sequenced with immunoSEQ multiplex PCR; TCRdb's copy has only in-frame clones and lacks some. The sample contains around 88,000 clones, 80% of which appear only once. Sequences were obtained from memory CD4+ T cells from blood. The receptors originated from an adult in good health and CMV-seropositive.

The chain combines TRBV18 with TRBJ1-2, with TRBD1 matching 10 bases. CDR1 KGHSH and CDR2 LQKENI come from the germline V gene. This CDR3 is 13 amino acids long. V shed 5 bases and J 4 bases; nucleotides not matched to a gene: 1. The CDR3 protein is CASSGQGGYGYTF. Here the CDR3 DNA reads TGTGCCAGCTCAGGACAGGGGGGCTATGGCTACACCTTC.

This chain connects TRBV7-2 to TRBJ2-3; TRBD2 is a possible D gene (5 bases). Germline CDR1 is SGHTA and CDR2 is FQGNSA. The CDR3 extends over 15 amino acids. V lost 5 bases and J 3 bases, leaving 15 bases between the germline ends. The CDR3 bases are TGTGCCAGCAGCCCAGACTACCTCAAAACAGATACGCAGTATTTT. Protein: CASSPDYLKTDTQYF.

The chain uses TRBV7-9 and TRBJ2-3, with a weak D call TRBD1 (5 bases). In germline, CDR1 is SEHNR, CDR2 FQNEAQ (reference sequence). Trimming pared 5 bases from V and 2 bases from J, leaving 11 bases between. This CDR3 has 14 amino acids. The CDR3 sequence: CASSLDRHTDTQYF. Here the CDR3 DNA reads TGTGCCAGCAGCCTTGACAGACACACAGATACGCAGTATTTT.

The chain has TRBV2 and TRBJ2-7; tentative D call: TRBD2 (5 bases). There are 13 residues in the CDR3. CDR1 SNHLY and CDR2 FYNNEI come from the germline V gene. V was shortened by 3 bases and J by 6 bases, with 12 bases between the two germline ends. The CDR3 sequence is CASSDRYEGEQYF. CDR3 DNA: TGTGCCAGCAGTGATCGGTATGAGGGCGAGCAGTACTTC.

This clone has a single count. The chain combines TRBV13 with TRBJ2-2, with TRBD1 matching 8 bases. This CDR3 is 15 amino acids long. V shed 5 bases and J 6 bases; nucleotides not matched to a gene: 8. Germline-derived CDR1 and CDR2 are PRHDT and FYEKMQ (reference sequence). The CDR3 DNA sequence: TGTGCCAGCAGCCAATCGGACAGGGAGGCCGGGGAGCTGTTTTTT. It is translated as CASSQSDREAGELFF.

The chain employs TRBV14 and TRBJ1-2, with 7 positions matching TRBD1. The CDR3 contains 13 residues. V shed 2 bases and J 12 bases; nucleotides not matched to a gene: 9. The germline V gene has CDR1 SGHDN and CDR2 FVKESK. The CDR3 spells CASSQSRTGGHTF. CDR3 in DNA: TGTGCCAGCAGCCAATCCCGGACAGGAGGGCACACCTTC.

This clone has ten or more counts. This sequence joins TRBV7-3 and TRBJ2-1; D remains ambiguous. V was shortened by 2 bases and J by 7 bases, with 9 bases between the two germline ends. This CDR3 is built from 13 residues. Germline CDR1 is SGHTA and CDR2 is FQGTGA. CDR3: CASSLSARNEQFF. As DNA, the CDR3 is TGTGCCAGCAGCTTATCAGCACGAAATGAGCAGTTCTTC.

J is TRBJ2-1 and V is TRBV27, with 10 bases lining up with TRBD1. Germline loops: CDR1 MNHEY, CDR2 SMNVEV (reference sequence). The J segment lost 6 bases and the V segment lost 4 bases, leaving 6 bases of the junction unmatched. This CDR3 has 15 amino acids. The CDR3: CASSSAGTGVNEQFF. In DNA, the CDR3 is TGTGCCAGCAGTTCCGCCGGGACAGGGGTCAATGAGCAGTTCTTC.

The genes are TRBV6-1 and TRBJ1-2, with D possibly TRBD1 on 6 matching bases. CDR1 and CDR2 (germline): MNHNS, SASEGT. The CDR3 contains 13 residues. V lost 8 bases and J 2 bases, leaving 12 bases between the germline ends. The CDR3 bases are TGTGCCAGCCTGAGGACAGTCAACTATGGCTACACCTTC. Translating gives CASLRTVNYGYTF.

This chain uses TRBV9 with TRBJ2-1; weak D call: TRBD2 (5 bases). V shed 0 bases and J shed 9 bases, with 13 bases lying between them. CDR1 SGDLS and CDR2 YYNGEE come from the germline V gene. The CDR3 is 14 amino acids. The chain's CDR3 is CASSVGEWTGEQFF. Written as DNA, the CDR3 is TGTGCCAGCAGCGTAGGGGAGTGGACGGGTGAGCAGTTCTTC.

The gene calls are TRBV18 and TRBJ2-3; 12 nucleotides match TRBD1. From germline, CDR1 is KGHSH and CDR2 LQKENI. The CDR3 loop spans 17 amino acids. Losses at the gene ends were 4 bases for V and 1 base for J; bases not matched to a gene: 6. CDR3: CASSQAGTGGGTDTQYF. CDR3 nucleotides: TGTGCCAGCTCACAAGCCGGGACAGGGGGCGGCACAGATACGCAGTATTTT. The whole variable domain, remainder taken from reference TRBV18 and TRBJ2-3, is NAGVMQNPRHLVRRRGQEARLRCSPMKGHSHVYWYRQLPEEGLKFMVYLQKENIIDESGMPKERFSAEFPKEGPSILRIQQVVRGDSAAYFCASSQAGTGGGTDTQYFGPGTRLTVL.

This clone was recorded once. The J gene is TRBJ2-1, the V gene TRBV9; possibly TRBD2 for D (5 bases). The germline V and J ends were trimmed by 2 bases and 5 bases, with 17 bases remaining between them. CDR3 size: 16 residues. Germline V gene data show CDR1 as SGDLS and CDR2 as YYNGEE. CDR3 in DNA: TGTGCCAGCAGCGTGACTATCACCCCTCCAAACAATGAGCAGTTCTTC. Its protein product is CASSVTITPPNNEQFF.

This chain's CDR3 is CASSALQGADYEQYF. In DNA form, the CDR3 reads TGTGCCAGTAGTGCGCTTCAGGGGGCTGATTACGAGCAGTACTTC. The chain employs TRBV19 and TRBJ2-7; 8 nucleotides agree with TRBD1. The germline CDR1 and CDR2 sequences are LNHDA and SQIVND (reference sequence). After removal of 5 bases from V and 4 bases from J, the junction contained 10 bases not matched to a gene. The CDR3 consists of 15 residues.

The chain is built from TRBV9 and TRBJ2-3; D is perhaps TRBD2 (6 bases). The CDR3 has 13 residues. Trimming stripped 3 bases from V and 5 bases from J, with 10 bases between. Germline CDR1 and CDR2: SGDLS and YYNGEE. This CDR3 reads CASSGGMGDTQYF. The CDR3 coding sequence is TGTGCCAGCAGCGGCGGGATGGGAGATACGCAGTATTTT. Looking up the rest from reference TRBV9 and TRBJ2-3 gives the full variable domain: DSGVTQTPKHLITATGQRVTLRCSPRSGDLSVYWYQQSLDQGLQFLIQYYNGEERAKGNILERFSAQQFPDLHSELNLSSLELGDSALYFCASSGGMGDTQYFGPGTRLTVL.

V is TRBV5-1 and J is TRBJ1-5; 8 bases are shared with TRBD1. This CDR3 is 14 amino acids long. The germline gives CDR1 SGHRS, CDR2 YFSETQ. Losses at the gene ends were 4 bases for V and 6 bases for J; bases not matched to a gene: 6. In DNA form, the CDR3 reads TGCGCCAGCAGCCCCGGACAGGGTAGTCAGCCCCAGCATTTT. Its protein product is CASSPGQGSQPQHF.

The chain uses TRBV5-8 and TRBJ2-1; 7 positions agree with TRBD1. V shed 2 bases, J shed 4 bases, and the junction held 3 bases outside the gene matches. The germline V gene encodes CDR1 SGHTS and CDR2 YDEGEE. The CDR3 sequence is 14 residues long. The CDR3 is CASSFGTVYNEQFF. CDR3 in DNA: TGTGCCAGCAGCTTTGGGACAGTGTACAATGAGCAGTTCTTC. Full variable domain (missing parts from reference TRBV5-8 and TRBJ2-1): EAGVTQSPTHLIKTRGQQATLRCSPISGHTSVYWYQQALGLGLQFLLWYDEGEERNRGNFPPRFSGRQFPNYSSELNVNALELEDSALYLCASSFGTVYNEQFFGPGTRLTVL.

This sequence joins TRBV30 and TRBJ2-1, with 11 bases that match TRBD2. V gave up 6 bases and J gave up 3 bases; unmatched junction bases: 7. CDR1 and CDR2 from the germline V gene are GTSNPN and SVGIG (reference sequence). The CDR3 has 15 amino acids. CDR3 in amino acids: CACQRLAGNYNEQFF. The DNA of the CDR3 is TGTGCCTGCCAAAGACTAGCGGGAAACTACAATGAGCAGTTCTTC.

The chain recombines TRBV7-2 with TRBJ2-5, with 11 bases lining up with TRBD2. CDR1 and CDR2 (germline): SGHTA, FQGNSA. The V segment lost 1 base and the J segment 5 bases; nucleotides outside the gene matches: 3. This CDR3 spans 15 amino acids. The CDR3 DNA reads TGTGCCAGCAGCTTAGGACTAGCGGGACGGGAGACCCAGTACTTC. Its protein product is CASSLGLAGRETQYF.

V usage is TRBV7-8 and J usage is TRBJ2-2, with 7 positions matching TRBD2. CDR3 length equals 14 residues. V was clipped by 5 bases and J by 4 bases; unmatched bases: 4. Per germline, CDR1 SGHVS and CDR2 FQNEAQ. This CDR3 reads CASSPTSVTGELFF. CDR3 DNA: TGTGCCAGCAGCCCCACTAGCGTCACCGGGGAGCTGTTTTTT.